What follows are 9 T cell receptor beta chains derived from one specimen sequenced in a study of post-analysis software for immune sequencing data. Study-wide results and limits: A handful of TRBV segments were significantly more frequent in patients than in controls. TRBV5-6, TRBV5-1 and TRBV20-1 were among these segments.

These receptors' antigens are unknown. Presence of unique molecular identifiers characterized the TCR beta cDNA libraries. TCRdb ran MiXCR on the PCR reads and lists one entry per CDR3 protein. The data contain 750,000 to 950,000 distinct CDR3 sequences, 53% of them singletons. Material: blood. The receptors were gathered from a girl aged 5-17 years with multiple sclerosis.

Here the CDR3 reads CASSPIIGNTEAFF. The CDR3 DNA follows: TGTGCCAGCAGCCCCATAATCGGGAACACTGAAGCTTTCTTT. The chain has TRBV7-6 and TRBJ1-1; the D is unclear. The germline CDR1 and CDR2 sequences are SGHVS and FNYEAQ. This CDR3 comprises 14 residues. Trimming pared 5 bases from V and 1 base from J, leaving 11 bases between.

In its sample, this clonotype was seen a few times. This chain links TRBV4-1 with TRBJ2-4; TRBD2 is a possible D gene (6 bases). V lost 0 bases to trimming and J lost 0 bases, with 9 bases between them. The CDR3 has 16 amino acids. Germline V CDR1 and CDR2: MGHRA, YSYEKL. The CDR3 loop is CASSQDVGLAKNIQYF. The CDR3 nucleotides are TGCGCCAGCAGCCAAGATGTGGGACTAGCCAAAAACATTCAGTACTTC.

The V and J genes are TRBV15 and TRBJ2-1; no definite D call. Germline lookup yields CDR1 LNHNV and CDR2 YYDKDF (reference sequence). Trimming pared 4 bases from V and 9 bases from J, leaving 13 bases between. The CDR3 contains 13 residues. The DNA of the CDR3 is TGTGCCACCAGCACCCGATTTAATGGTGAGCAGTTCTTC. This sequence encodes CATSTRFNGEQFF.

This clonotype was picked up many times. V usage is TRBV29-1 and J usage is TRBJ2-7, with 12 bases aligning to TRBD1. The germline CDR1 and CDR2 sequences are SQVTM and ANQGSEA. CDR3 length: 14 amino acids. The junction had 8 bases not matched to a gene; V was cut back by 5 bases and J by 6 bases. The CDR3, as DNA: TGCAGCGTTTACCCGGGACAGGGGGCTCGCGAGCAGTACTTC. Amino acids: CSVYPGQGAREQYF.

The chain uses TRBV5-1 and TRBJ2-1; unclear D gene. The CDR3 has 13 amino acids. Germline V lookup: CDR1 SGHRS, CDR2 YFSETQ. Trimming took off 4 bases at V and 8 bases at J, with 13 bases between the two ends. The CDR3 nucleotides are TGCGCCAGCAGCCTCCCTCTTTTGCATGAGCAGTTCTTC. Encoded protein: CASSLPLLHEQFF.

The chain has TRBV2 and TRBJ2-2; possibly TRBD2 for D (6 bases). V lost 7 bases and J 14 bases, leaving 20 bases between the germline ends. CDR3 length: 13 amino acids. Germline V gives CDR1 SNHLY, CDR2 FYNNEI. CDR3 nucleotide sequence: TGTGCCAGCACCCGGGGAGGCGGGCTCAGCCTGTTTTTT. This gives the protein CASTRGGGLSLFF.

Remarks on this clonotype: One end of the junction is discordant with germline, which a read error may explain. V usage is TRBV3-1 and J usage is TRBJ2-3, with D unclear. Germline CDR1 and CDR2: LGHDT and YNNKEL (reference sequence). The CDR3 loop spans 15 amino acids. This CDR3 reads CASSQAARFTDAQYF. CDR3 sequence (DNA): TGTGCCAGCAGCCAAGCCGCGAGGTTCACAGATGCGCAGTATTTT.

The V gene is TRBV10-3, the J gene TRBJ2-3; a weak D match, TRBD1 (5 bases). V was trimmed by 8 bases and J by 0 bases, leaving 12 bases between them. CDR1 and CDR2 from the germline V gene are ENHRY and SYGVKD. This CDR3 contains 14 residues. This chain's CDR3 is CAIGAALSTDTQYF. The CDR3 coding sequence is TGTGCCATCGGGGCAGCCCTTAGCACAGATACGCAGTATTTT.

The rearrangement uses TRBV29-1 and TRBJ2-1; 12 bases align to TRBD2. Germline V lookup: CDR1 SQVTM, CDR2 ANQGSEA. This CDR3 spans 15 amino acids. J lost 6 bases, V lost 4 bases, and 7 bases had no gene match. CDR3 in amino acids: CSVVEASGRGNEQFF. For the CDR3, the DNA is TGCAGCGTTGTGGAGGCTAGCGGGAGGGGCAATGAGCAGTTCTTC.